One sample yielded the 32 T cell receptor beta chains listed below, sequenced in a study of chemoradiotherapy in HPV16-positive cancers. Libraries were prepared by immunoSEQ multiplex PCR; TCRdb keeps only in-frame clonotypes and omits some of them. The sample yields approximately 15,000 clones, approximately 80% seen once. Specimen collection occurred from a patient who underwent chemoradiotherapy. The receptors come from a human donor with HPV-associated anogenital cancer.

There are a few counts of this clone. The chain uses TRBV19 and TRBJ2-7; 7 bases line up with TRBD1. The length of the CDR3 is 13 residues. The germline V gene encodes CDR1 LNHDA and CDR2 SQIVND (reference sequence). V dropped 4 bases and J dropped 3; count of bases not matched to a gene: 3. This CDR3 reads CASSRDSLYEQYF. DNA for the CDR3: TGTGCCAGTAGTAGGGACAGTCTCTACGAGCAGTACTTC.

The rearrangement links TRBV6-1 to TRBJ2-7, with 7 positions matching TRBD1. Germline trimming cut 8 bases from V and 0 bases from J; bases unmatched to any gene: 7. In germline, CDR1 is MNHNS, CDR2 SASEGT. This CDR3 is 14 amino acids long. Here the CDR3 reads CASYSGTASYEQYF. CDR3 coding DNA: TGTGCCAGCTACTCCGGGACAGCCTCCTACGAGCAGTACTTC.

The chain joins TRBV5-1 to TRBJ2-7; perhaps D is TRBD1 or TRBD2 (7 bases each). Per the germline V gene, CDR1 is SGHRS and CDR2 is YFSETQ. With 3 bases removed from V and 0 bases from J, the gap between germline ends came to 16 bases. There are 16 residues in the CDR3. CDR3 in amino acids: CASSSTPGGVSYEQYF. The DNA for the CDR3 is TGCGCCAGCAGCTCCACGCCAGGGGGGGTCTCCTACGAGCAGTACTTC.

The chain uses TRBV2 and TRBJ2-5, with 7 bases that match TRBD2. After removal of 2 bases from V and 4 bases from J, the junction contained 4 bases not matched to a gene. The V gene's germline CDR1 is SNHLY and CDR2 FYNNEI. This CDR3 has 14 amino acids. CDR3 residues: CASSEPASGETQYF. In DNA form, the CDR3 reads TGTGCCAGCAGTGAACCGGCTAGCGGAGAGACCCAGTACTTC. Variable domain in full (rest from reference TRBV2 and TRBJ2-5): EPEVTQTPSHQVTQMGQEVILRCVPISNHLYFYWYRQILGQKVEFLVSFYNNEISEKSEIFDDQFSVERPDGSNFTLKIRSTKLEDSAMYFCASSEPASGETQYFGPGTRLLVL.

As DNA, the CDR3 is TGCGCCAGCAGCTTGGCCACTACGGCGGGAGTCTACGAGCAGTACTTC. Its translation is CASSLATTAGVYEQYF. The chain recombines TRBV5-1 with TRBJ2-7; 7 bases line up with TRBD2. Germline CDR1 SGHRS, CDR2 YFSETQ. CDR3 length: 16 amino acids. V was pared by 0 bases and J by 3 bases, with 9 bases of the junction left unmatched.

This clone has just one count. J is TRBJ2-4 and V is TRBV2; TRBD2 agrees at 10 bases. The CDR3 is made up of 17 amino acids. Germline values: CDR1 SNHLY, CDR2 FYNNEI. V dropped 8 bases and J dropped 4; count of bases not matched to a gene: 14. This CDR3 is CASGVDSGGPIKNIQYF. Here the CDR3 DNA reads TGTGCCAGCGGAGTTGATAGCGGGGGGCCTATAAAAAACATTCAGTACTTC.

This chain uses TRBV4-3 with TRBJ2-5; 9 bases agree with TRBD2. Germline loops: CDR1 LGHNA, CDR2 YSLEER. This CDR3 is 15 amino acids long. The trim removed 3 bases at V and 0 bases at J, leaving 2 bases unmatched. CDR3 bases: TGCGCCAGCAGCCAGAGACTAGCGGACCAAGAGACCCAGTACTTC. Translating gives CASSQRLADQETQYF.

This chain uses TRBV27 with TRBJ2-7; D uncertain. V lost 8 bases and J 3 bases, leaving 14 bases between the germline ends. Germline V gene lookup returns CDR1 MNHEY and CDR2 SMNVEV (reference sequence). The CDR3 loop spans 13 amino acids. In DNA, the CDR3 is TGTGCCAGCCAACAAACCGGGCGCTACGAGCAGTACTTC. It translates to CASQQTGRYEQYF.

The chain carries TRBV7-2 and TRBJ2-5; no firm D call. Germline lookup yields CDR1 SGHTA and CDR2 FQGNSA. Trimming took 3 bases from V and 6 from J, leaving 11 bases between them. The CDR3 sequence is 13 residues long. The CDR3 protein is CASSFYIDKTQYF. Written as DNA, the CDR3 is TGTGCCAGCAGCTTTTACATAGATAAGACCCAGTACTTC.

The chain couples TRBV30 to TRBJ2-7, with a weak D call TRBD2 (6 bases). The CDR3 contains 13 residues. Germline V gene sequence: CDR1 GTSNPN, CDR2 SVGIG (reference sequence). Trimming cost V 0 bases and J 5 bases, with 11 bases left between them. Here the CDR3 reads CAWSVTTGDEQYF. CDR3 nucleotides: TGTGCCTGGAGTGTAACAACGGGAGACGAGCAGTACTTC.

This chain links TRBV28 with TRBJ2-7; D is undetermined. Trimming shortened V by 5 bases and J by 7 bases, and 15 bases separated the two germline ends. The CDR3 runs 13 residues. Germline-derived CDR1 and CDR2 are MDHEN and SYDVKM. Here the CDR3 DNA reads TGTGCCAGCAGTGCTAATGGGGAAGAAGAGCAGTACTTC. This gives the protein CASSANGEEEQYF. The full variable domain, rest sourced from reference TRBV28 and TRBJ2-7, is DVKVTQSSRYLVKRTGEKVFLECVQDMDHENMFWYRQDPGLGLRLIYFSYDVKMKEKGDIPEGYSVSREKKERFSLILESASTNQTSMYLCASSANGEEEQYFGPGTRLTVT.

The chain couples TRBV7-2 to TRBJ2-2, with TRBD1 matching 7 bases. The junction had 6 bases not matched to a gene; V was cut back by 5 bases and J by 6 bases. The length of the CDR3 is 14 residues. Germline CDR1 reads SGHTA; CDR2 reads FQGNSA. The CDR3 DNA sequence: TGTGCCAGCAGCATATACAGGGGAGCCGGGGAGCTGTTTTTT. Its translation: CASSIYRGAGELFF.

This chain uses TRBV6-5 with TRBJ2-7; 8 nucleotides line up with TRBD1. Germline CDR1 reads MNHEY; CDR2 reads SVGAGI. The CDR3 has 15 amino acids. J gave up 2 bases and V 7 bases, and 10 bases lay outside the gene matches. The CDR3 DNA reads TGTGCCAGCACATCATCCACAGGGGGACCCTACGAGCAGTACTTC. It encodes CASTSSTGGPYEQYF.

The V and J genes are TRBV7-9 and TRBJ1-2; D ambiguous. Germline values: CDR1 SEHNR, CDR2 FQNEAQ (reference sequence). The CDR3 spans 15 residues. V shed 0 bases and J shed 3 bases, with 11 bases lying between them. CDR3 amino acids: CASSLAGSPDYGYTF. In DNA, the CDR3 is TGTGCCAGCAGCTTAGCGGGGTCCCCCGACTATGGCTACACCTTC. Complete variable domain (other parts from reference TRBV7-9 and TRBJ1-2): DTGVSQNPRHKITKRGQNVTFRCDPISEHNRLYWYRQTLGQGPEFLTYFQNEAQLEKSRLLSDRFSAERPKGSFSTLEIQRTEQGDSAMYLCASSLAGSPDYGYTFGSGTRLTVV.

V gene TRBV18 combines with J gene TRBJ1-5; D remains ambiguous. CDR1 KGHSH and CDR2 LQKENI come from the germline V gene. This CDR3 has 15 amino acids. V shed 5 bases and J shed 5 bases, with 16 bases lying between them. The CDR3 DNA reads TGTGCCAGCTCATCCAAGCCTGGTGAGCATCAGCCCCAGCATTTT. It yields the protein CASSSKPGEHQPQHF.

Only one count was recorded for this clone. J is TRBJ2-5 and V is TRBV19, with TRBD2 matching over 7 bases. The germline gives CDR1 LNHDA, CDR2 SQIVND (reference sequence). The CDR3 is 17 residues long. J lost 6 bases, V lost 1 base, and 14 bases had no gene match. The CDR3 DNA reads as TGTGCCAGTAGTATAGGGGGGGGGAGCGGAGGAAGAAAGACCCAGTACTTC. It is translated as CASSIGGGSGGRKTQYF.

The chain carries TRBV6-6 and TRBJ1-1; D may be TRBD1 (5 bases). Per germline, CDR1 MNHNY and CDR2 SVGAGI (reference sequence). V shed 7 bases and J shed 6 bases, with 18 bases lying between them. The CDR3 spans 14 residues. The CDR3 region is CASIEPQGWAEAFF. CDR3 DNA sequence: TGTGCCAGCATCGAACCCCAGGGTTGGGCTGAAGCTTTCTTT.

This rearrangement joins TRBV10-3 to TRBJ1-5; TRBD1 is a possible D gene (5 bases). Germline CDR1 ENHRY, CDR2 SYGVKD. This CDR3 has 14 amino acids. V lost 0 bases to trimming and J lost 5 bases, with 8 bases between them. The CDR3 sequence: CAISESQGDQPQHF. The CDR3 coding sequence is TGTGCCATCAGTGAGTCGCAGGGTGATCAGCCCCAGCATTTT.

The rearrangement uses TRBV2 and TRBJ2-4; TRBD1 agrees at 8 bases. Germline assignment: CDR1 SNHLY and CDR2 FYNNEI. There are 14 residues in the CDR3. The J segment lost 6 bases and the V segment lost 7 bases, leaving 8 bases of the junction unmatched. The CDR3 loop is CASMRGTGGNIQYF. The CDR3 nucleotides are TGTGCCAGCATGAGGGGGACAGGTGGAAACATTCAGTACTTC.

This clone has just a few counts. The chain combines TRBV7-2 with TRBJ2-3; D possibly matches TRBD1 or TRBD2 (6 bases each). Trimming cost V 3 bases and J 0 bases, with 16 bases left between them. The germline V gene has CDR1 SGHTA and CDR2 FQGNSA. The CDR3 runs 17 residues. The CDR3 nucleotides are TGTGCCAGCAGCTTTCTGGGGGGCCTCTCTAGCACAGATACGCAGTATTTT. It is translated as CASSFLGGLSSTDTQYF.

The V call is TRBV27, the J call TRBJ1-5, with D possibly being TRBD1 (6 bases). The CDR3 sequence is 14 residues long. The V and J ends lost 0 bases and 6 bases respectively, with 9 bases between them. CDR1 is MNHEY, CDR2 SMNVEV, per germline (reference sequence). This CDR3 is CASSLSQGTQPQHF. CDR3 in DNA: TGTGCCAGCAGTTTATCCCAGGGGACTCAGCCCCAGCATTTT.

V and J are TRBV4-2 and TRBJ2-7; D is possibly TRBD2 (6 bases). The germline CDR1 and CDR2 sequences are LGHNA and YNFKEQ. This CDR3 has 16 amino acids. V was trimmed by 4 bases and J by 0 bases, leaving 16 bases between them. CDR3 sequence reads: CASSLAAGTGSYEQYF. CDR3 bases: TGTGCCAGCAGCCTGGCTGCAGGGACTGGCTCCTACGAGCAGTACTTC.

The chain combines TRBV7-8 with TRBJ2-7, with D maybe TRBD1 (5 bases). CDR1 is SGHVS and CDR2 is FQNEAQ in the germline V gene. V lost 4 bases and J 5 bases, leaving 21 bases between the germline ends. The CDR3 totals 16 residues. The CDR3 reads CASSYSRQIVAHEQYF. The DNA of the CDR3 is TGTGCCAGCAGCTATTCTCGACAGATTGTGGCTCACGAGCAGTACTTC.

The CDR3 nucleotides read TGTGCCAGCAGCCAGGTCGCGGGGGGCTCCGATACGCAGTATTTT. Translation: CASSQVAGGSDTQYF. The chain employs TRBV4-2 and TRBJ2-3; 8 bases are a match to TRBD2. The junction had 8 bases not matched to a gene; V was cut back by 3 bases and J by 6 bases. The CDR3 consists of 15 residues. Germline-derived CDR1 and CDR2 are LGHNA and YNFKEQ.

The chain combines TRBV30 with TRBJ1-5; unclear D gene. V lost 2 bases and J 9 bases, leaving 11 bases between the germline ends. Looked up from germline, CDR1 is GTSNPN and CDR2 is SVGIG (reference sequence). The CDR3 consists of 12 residues. The CDR3 coding sequence is TGTGCCTGGAGTCTGGTCTCAGGGCCCCAGCATTTT. It is translated as CAWSLVSGPQHF.

This chain joins TRBV5-1 and TRBJ2-7, with 12 bases that match TRBD1. CDR1 is SGHRS, CDR2 YFSETQ, per germline. Trimming at V came to 4 bases and at J to 7 bases, leaving 9 bases not matched to a gene. The CDR3 extends over 15 amino acids. The DNA for the CDR3 is TGCGCCAGCAGCGATCCGGGACAGGGGGCCCGGGAGCAGTACTTC. Translation gives CASSDPGQGAREQYF.

The V call is TRBV28, the J call TRBJ1-5; the match to TRBD1 covers 8 bases. J gave up 5 bases and V 5 bases, and 8 bases lay outside the gene matches. The V gene's germline CDR1 is MDHEN and CDR2 SYDVKM. This CDR3 spans 15 amino acids. CDR3 in amino acids: CASSTRTGRDQPQHF. The DNA for the CDR3 is TGTGCCAGCAGTACCCGGACAGGGAGGGATCAGCCCCAGCATTTT.

To note about this clone: One end of the junction fails to match germline, which may point to a read error. V is TRBV7-7 and J is TRBJ2-1; either TRBD1 or TRBD2 may supply D (6 bases each). The CDR3 runs 15 residues. Germline CDR1 reads SSHAT; CDR2 reads FNYEAQ (reference sequence). The CDR3 sequence: CASSLGGGQYNEQFF. The CDR3 bases are TGTGCTAGCAGCTTAGGAGGGGGGCAGTACAATGAGCAGTTCTTC.

This chain uses TRBV21-1 with TRBJ1-5; no check of the table's D call, TRBD1, against the DNA was made. TRBV21-1 is deemed a pseudogene. The CDR3 loop spans 16 amino acids. CDR3 nucleotides: TGTGCCAGCAGCAAGGAAGGGGTGGCGGGCAATCAGCCCCAGCATTTT. Protein: CASSKEGVAGNQPQHF.

The chain joins TRBV14 to TRBJ1-6, with TRBD1 as a possible D gene (6 bases). The V end lost 1 base, the J end lost 4 bases, and 8 bases lay between the germline ends. CDR1 SGHDN and CDR2 FVKESK come from the germline V gene. The length of the CDR3 is 15 residues. This chain's CDR3 is CASSQVTGYNSPLHF. The CDR3 DNA is TGTGCCAGCAGCCAAGTTACAGGGTATAATTCACCCCTCCACTTT. Full variable domain (rest looked up from reference TRBV14 and TRBJ1-6): EAGVTQFPSHSVIEKGQTVTLRCDPISGHDNLYWYRRVMGKEIKFLLHFVKESKQDESGMPNNRFLAERTGGTYSTLKVQPAELEDSGVYFCASSQVTGYNSPLHFGNGTRLTVT.

This chain connects TRBV18 to TRBJ2-7; D might be TRBD2 (6 bases). CDR3 length equals 16 residues. Germline V lookup: CDR1 KGHSH, CDR2 LQKENI. V was cut by 1 base and J by 5 bases, with 18 bases left in between. The CDR3 sequence is CASSPQGMGLGNEQYF. CDR3 in DNA: TGTGCCAGCTCACCACAAGGGATGGGACTGGGGAACGAGCAGTACTTC.

This chain links TRBV10-2 with TRBJ1-1; D not resolved. Trimming left V 3 bases short and J 0 bases short, with 8 bases between. The CDR3 extends over 14 amino acids. Germline V lookup: CDR1 WSHSY, CDR2 SAAADI. CDR3: CASSDPIMNTEAFF. The CDR3 DNA is TGCGCCAGCAGTGACCCTATCATGAACACTGAAGCTTTCTTT.